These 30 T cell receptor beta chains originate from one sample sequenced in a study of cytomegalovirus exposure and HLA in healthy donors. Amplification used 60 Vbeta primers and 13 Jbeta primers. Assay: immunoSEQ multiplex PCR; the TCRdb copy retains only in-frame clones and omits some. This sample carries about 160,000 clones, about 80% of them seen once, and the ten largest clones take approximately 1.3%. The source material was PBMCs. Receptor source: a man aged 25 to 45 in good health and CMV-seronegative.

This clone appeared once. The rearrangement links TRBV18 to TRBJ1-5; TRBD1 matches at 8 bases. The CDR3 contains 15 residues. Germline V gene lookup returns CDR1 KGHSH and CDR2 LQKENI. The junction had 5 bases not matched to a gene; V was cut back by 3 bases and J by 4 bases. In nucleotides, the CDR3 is TGTGCCAGCTCACCCCTACAGGGGGGGAATCAGCCCCAGCATTTT. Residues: CASSPLQGGNQPQHF.

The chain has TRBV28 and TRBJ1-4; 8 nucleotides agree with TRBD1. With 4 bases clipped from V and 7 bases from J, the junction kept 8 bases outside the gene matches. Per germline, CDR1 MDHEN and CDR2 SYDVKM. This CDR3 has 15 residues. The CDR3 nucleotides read TGTGCCAGCAGTTCCCCCCGGGACAGGATTGAAAAACTGTTTTTT. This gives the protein CASSSPRDRIEKLFF.

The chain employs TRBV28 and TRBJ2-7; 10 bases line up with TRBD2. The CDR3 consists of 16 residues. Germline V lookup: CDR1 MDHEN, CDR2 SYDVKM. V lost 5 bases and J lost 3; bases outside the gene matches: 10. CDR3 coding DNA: TGTGCCAGCAGTCCCTCCGGGACTAGCGCGTACTACGAGCAGTACTTC. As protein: CASSPSGTSAYYEQYF.

CDR3 DNA sequence: TGTGCCAGTAATGCGGGACAGGGCCCCGATACGCAGTATTTT. Translating gives CASNAGQGPDTQYF. The rearrangement links TRBV28 to TRBJ2-3; 9 nucleotides align to TRBD1. The CDR3 sequence is 14 residues long. The germline CDR1 and CDR2 sequences are MDHEN and SYDVKM. With V trimmed by 9 bases and J by 6 bases, 10 bases remained unmatched.

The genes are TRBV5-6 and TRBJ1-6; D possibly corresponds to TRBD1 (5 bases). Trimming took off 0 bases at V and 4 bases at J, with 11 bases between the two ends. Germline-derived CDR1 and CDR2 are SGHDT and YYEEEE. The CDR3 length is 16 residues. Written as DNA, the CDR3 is TGTGCCAGCAGCTTGGAACAGGAGAAATATAATTCACCCCTCCACTTT. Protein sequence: CASSLEQEKYNSPLHF. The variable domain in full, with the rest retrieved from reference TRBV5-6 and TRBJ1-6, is DAGVTQSPTHLIKTRGQQVTLRCSPKSGHDTVSWYQQALGQGPQFIFQYYEEEERQRGNFPDRFSGHQFPNYSSELNVNALLLGDSALYLCASSLEQEKYNSPLHFGNGTRLTVT.

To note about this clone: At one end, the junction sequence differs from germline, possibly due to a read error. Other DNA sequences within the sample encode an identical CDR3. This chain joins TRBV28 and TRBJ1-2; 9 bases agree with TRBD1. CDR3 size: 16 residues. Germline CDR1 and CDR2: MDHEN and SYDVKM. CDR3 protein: CASSSTGGQFNYGYTF. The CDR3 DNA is TGCGCCAGCAGTTCGACAGGGGGGCAATTTAACTATGGCTACACCTTC.

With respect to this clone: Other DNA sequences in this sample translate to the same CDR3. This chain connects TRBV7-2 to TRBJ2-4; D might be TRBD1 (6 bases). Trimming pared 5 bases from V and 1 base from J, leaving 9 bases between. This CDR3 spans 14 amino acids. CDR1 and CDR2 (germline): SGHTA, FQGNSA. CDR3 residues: CASSPDRAKNIQYF. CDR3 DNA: TGTGCCAGCAGCCCAGACAGGGCCAAAAACATTCAGTACTTC.

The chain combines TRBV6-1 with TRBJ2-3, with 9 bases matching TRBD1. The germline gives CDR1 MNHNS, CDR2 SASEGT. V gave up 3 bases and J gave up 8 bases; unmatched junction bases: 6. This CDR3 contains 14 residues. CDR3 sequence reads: CASSDWDRASTQYF. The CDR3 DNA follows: TGTGCCAGCAGTGACTGGGACAGGGCTTCTACGCAGTATTTT.

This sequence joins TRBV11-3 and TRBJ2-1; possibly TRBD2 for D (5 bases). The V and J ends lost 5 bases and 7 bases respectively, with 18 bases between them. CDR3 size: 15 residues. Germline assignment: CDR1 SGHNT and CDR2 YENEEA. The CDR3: CASSELAGVGNEQFF. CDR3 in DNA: TGTGCCAGCAGCGAGCTAGCTGGGGTTGGGAATGAGCAGTTCTTC.

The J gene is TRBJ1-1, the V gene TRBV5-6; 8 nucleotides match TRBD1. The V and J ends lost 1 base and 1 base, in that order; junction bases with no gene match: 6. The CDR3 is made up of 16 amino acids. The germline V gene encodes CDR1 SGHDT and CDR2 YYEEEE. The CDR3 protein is CASSLYQGAGNTEAFF. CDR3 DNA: TGTGCCAGCAGCTTGTATCAGGGGGCTGGGAACACTGAAGCTTTCTTT.

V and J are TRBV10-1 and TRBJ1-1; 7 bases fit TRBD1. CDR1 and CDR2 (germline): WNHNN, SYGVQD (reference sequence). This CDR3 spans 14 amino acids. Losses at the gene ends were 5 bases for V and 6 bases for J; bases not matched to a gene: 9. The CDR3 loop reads CASSPNPTGPEAFF. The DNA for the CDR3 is TGCGCCAGCAGTCCCAATCCGACAGGGCCTGAAGCTTTCTTT.

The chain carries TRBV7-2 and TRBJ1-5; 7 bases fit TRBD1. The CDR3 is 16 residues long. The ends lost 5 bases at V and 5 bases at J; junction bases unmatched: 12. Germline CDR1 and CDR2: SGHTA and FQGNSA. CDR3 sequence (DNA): TGTGCCAGCAGCCCGAATCGAGGGGGCAGCGATCAGCCCCAGCATTTT. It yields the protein CASSPNRGGSDQPQHF.

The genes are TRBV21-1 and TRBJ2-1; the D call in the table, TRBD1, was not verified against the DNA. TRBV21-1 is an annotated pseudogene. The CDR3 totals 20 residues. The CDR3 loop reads CASSKAGLLTPYSSYNEQFF. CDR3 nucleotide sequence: TGTGCCAGCAGCAAAGCGGGGCTTTTGACCCCCTATAGCTCCTACAATGAGCAGTTCTTC.

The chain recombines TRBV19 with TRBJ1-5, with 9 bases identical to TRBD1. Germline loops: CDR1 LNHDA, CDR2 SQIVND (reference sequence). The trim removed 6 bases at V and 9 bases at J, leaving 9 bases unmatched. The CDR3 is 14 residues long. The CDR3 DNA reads TGTGCCAGTAGAGCCACAGGGGGCTTGCGGCCCCAGCATTTT. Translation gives CASRATGGLRPQHF. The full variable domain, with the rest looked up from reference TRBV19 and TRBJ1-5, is DGGITQSPKYLFRKEGQNVTLSCEQNLNHDAMYWYRQDPGQGLRLIYYSQIVNDFQKGDIAEGYSVSREKKESFPLTVTSAQKNPTAFYLCASRATGGLRPQHFGDGTRLSIL.

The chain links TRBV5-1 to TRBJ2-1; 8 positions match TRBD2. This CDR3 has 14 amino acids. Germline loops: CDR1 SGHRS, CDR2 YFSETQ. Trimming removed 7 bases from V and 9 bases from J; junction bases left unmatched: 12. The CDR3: CASRRGVNVGEQFF. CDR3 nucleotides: TGCGCCAGCCGGCGGGGGGTCAACGTCGGTGAGCAGTTCTTC.

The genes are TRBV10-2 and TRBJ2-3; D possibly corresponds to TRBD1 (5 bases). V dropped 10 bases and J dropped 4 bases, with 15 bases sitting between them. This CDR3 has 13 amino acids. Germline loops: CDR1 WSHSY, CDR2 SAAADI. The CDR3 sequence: CATMGRGSDTQYF. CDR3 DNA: TGCGCCACCATGGGTAGGGGATCAGATACGCAGTATTTT.

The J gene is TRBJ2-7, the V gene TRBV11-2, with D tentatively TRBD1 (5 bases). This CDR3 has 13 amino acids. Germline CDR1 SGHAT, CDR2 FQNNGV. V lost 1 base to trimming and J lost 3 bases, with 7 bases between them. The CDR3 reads CASSLGRGYEQYF. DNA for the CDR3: TGTGCCAGCAGCTTAGGTAGGGGCTACGAGCAGTACTTC.

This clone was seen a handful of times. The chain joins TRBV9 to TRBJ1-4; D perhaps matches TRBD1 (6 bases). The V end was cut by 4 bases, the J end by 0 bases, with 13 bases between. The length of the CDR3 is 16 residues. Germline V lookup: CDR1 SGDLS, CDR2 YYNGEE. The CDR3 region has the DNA TGTGCCAGCAGCCAGACCACAGGGTCAACTAATGAAAAACTGTTTTTT. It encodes CASSQTTGSTNEKLFF.

The CDR3 DNA sequence: TGCGCCAGCAGCTTACAGGGTGGTGGCTACACCTTC. As protein: CASSLQGGGYTF. The rearrangement uses TRBV5-1 and TRBJ1-2; possible D gene TRBD1, 6 bases. Per germline, CDR1 SGHRS and CDR2 YFSETQ. V was trimmed by 2 bases and J by 7 bases, leaving 9 bases between them. This CDR3 is 12 amino acids long.

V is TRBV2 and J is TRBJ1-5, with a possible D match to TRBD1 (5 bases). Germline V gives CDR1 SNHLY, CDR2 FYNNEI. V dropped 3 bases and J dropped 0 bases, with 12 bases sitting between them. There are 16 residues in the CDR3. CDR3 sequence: CASSDRRGNSNQPQHF. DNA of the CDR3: TGTGCCAGCAGTGATCGGCGGGGGAATAGCAATCAGCCCCAGCATTTT.

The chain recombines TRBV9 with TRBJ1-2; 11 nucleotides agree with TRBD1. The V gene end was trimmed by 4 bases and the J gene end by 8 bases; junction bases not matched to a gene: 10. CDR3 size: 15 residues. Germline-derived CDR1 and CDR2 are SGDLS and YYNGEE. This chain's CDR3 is CASSPPGQGGGGYTF. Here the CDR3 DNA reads TGTGCCAGCAGCCCTCCGGGACAGGGGGGTGGAGGCTACACCTTC.

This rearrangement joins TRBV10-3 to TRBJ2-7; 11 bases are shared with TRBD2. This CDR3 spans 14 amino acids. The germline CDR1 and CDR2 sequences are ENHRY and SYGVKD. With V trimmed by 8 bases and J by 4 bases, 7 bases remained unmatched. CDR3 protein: CAIGSPSGRYEQYF. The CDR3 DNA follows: TGTGCCATCGGAAGCCCTAGCGGGAGGTACGAGCAGTACTTC.

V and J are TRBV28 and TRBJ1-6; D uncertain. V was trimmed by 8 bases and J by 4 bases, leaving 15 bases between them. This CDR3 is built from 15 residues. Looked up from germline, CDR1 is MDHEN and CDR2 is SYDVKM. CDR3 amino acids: CASCPESNYNSPLHF. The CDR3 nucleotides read TGTGCCAGCTGTCCCGAGAGCAATTATAATTCACCCCTCCACTTT.

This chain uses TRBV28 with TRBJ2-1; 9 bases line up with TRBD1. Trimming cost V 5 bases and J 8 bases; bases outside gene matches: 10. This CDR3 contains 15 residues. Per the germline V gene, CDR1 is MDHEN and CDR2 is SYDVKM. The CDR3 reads CASSLPGQGSYEQFF. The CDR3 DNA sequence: TGTGCCAGCAGTCTTCCGGGACAGGGTTCGTATGAGCAGTTCTTC.

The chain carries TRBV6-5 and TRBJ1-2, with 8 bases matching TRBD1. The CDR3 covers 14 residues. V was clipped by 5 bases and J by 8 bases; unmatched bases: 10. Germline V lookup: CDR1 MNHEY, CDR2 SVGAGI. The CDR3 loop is CASSNPDRVGGYTF. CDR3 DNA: TGTGCCAGCAGTAACCCGGACAGGGTAGGCGGCTACACCTTC.

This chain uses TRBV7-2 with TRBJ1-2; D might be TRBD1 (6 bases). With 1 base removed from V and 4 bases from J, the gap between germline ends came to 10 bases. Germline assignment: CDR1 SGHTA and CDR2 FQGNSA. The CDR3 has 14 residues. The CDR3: CASSLDGGIYGYTF. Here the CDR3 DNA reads TGTGCCAGCAGCTTAGATGGGGGCATCTATGGCTACACCTTC.

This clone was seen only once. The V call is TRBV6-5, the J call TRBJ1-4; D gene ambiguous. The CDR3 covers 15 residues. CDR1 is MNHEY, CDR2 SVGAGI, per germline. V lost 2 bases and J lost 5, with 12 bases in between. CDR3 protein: CASSYRTAENEKLFF. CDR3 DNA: TGTGCCAGCAGTTACCGTACAGCCGAGAATGAAAAACTGTTTTTT.

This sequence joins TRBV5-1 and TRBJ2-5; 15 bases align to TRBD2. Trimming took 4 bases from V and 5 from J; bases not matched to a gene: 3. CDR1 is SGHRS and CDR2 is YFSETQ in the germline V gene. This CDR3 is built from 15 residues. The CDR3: CASSTGTSGGETQYF. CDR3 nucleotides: TGCGCCAGCAGCACCGGGACTAGCGGGGGGGAGACCCAGTACTTC.

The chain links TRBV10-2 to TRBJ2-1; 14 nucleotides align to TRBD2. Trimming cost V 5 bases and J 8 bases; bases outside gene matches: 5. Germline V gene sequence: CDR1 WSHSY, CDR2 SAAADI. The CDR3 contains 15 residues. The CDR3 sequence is CASSRLAGGQDEQFF. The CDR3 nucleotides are TGCGCCAGCAGTAGACTAGCGGGAGGGCAGGATGAGCAGTTCTTC.

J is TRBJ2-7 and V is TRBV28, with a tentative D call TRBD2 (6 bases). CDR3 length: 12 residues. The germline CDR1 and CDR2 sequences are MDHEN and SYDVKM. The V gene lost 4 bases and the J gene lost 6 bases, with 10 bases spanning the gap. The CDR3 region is CASSSTSGEQYF. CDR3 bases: TGTGCCAGCAGTTCGACTAGTGGCGAGCAGTACTTC.